This entry concerns a single TCR beta chain. The target antigen is unknown. This record comes from a study of T cell responses to AZD1222 COVID-19 vaccine. General study results and limits: Baseline serostatus was positive in only five to seven AZD1222 recipients.

Some clones are missing from TCRdb's copy, which holds only in-frame ones; the method was immunoSEQ multiplex PCR. The sample has about 120,000 clones, 80% to 90% seen once. This TCR came from an adult in good health. The starting material was peripheral blood, obtained on day 0 of MenACWY control vaccination.

CDR3: CASWAGSSYNSPLHF. CDR3 DNA: TGTGCCAGTTGGGCCGGTAGCTCCTATAATTCACCCCTCCACTTT. The gene calls are TRBV19 and TRBJ1-6; D uncertain. V was shortened by 8 bases and J by 0 bases, with 11 bases between the two germline ends. Per the germline V gene, CDR1 is LNHDA and CDR2 is SQIVND (reference sequence). The CDR3 extends over 15 amino acids.